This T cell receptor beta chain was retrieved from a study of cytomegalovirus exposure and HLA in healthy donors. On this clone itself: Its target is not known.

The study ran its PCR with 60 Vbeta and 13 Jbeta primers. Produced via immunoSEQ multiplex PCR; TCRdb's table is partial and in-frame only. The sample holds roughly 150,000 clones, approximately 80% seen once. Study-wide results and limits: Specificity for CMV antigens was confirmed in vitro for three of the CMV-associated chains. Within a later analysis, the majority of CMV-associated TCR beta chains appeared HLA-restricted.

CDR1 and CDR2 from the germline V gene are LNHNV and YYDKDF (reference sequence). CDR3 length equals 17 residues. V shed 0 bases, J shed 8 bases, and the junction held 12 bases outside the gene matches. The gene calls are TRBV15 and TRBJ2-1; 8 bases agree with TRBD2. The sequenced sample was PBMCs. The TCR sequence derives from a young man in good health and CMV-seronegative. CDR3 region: CATSRDRTTSGTDEQFF. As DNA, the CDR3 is TGTGCCACCAGCAGAGACCGGACCACTAGCGGCACGGATGAGCAGTTCTTC.